The T cell receptor (beta chain) under discussion was sequenced for a study of T cell responses to AZD1222 COVID-19 vaccine. V was clipped by 0 bases and J by 3 bases; unmatched bases: 3. Per the germline V gene, CDR1 is LGHNA and CDR2 is YNFKEQ. CDR3 length: 15 residues. The method was immunoSEQ multiplex PCR; TCRdb's version includes in-frame clones alone and lacks a portion of them. The repertoire has 100,000 to 150,000 clones, approximately 88% of them found once; the top ten carry about 1.6%. The source was peripheral blood, collected on day 0 of AZD1222 vaccination. The chain is built from TRBV4-2 and TRBJ2-7, with 9 bases lining up with TRBD2. This TCR was sampled from an adult in good health. The CDR3 coding sequence is TGTGCCAGCAGCCAAGATTTGACTAGCGGCTACGAGCAGTACTTC. Amino acid sequence: CASSQDLTSGYEQYF.